The sequence of this TCR beta chain was determined in a study of blood T cell repertoires in COVID-19. The V end lost 2 bases, the J end lost 4 bases, and 8 bases lay between the germline ends. Germline V gene sequence: CDR1 LGHNT, CDR2 FRNRAP. The CDR3 contains 13 residues. The authors' processing: Amplified reference gene primers provided the basis for estimating nucleated cell counts. Clones were read by immunoSEQ multiplex PCR, and TCRdb kept only the in-frame ones, dropping some. V and J calls and clone size follow that table, whereas D and trimming were derived from the DNA. The sample consists of about 79,000 clones, roughly 91% of them appearing once.

This receptor was obtained from a man aged 65 to 85 with active or convalescent COVID-19. The chain is built from TRBV12-5 and TRBJ1-1, with D maybe TRBD1 (5 bases). The sample consisted of peripheral blood. CDR3 sequence: CASGLTGGTEAFF. The CDR3, as DNA: TGTGCTAGTGGTTTGACCGGGGGCACTGAAGCTTTCTTT.